These 23 T cell receptor beta chains originate from one sample sequenced in a study of cytomegalovirus exposure and HLA in healthy donors. PCR primers comprised 60 Vbeta and 13 Jbeta primers. Clones were sequenced by immunoSEQ multiplex PCR, and TCRdb holds only the in-frame ones, with some missing. The sample consists of approximately 200,000 clones, over 60% of them appearing once. The specimen sequenced was PBMCs. These receptors all stem from a man younger than 45 in good health and CMV-seropositive.

The chain is built from TRBV2 and TRBJ2-7; 7 bases align to TRBD2. The CDR3 runs to 11 residues. Germline CDR1 reads SNHLY; CDR2 reads FYNNEI. The trim removed 5 bases at V and 10 bases at J, leaving 5 bases unmatched. In DNA, the CDR3 is TGTGCCAGCAGTCTCCAGCGGGGCCAGTACTTC. Protein product: CASSLQRGQYF.

In its sample, this clone was seen once. The chain carries TRBV18 and TRBJ2-3, with 8 bases aligning to TRBD1. This CDR3 has 14 residues. Germline V CDR1 and CDR2: KGHSH, LQKENI. V shed 3 bases and J 3 bases; nucleotides not matched to a gene: 2. The CDR3 sequence is CASSPRDRTDTQYF. The CDR3 DNA follows: TGTGCCAGCTCACCCCGGGACAGGACAGATACGCAGTATTTT.

The rearrangement links TRBV11-3 to TRBJ2-1, with 8 bases that match TRBD2. Germline assignment: CDR1 SGHNT and CDR2 YENEEA. V was clipped by 5 bases and J by 6 bases; unmatched bases: 9. This CDR3 is 15 amino acids long. The CDR3 reads CASSPLAGGGNEQFF. The CDR3 coding sequence is TGTGCCAGCAGCCCACTGGCGGGGGGCGGCAATGAGCAGTTCTTC.

This clone was recorded a few times. The rearrangement links TRBV6-5 to TRBJ1-2; D is undetermined. The V and J ends lost 0 bases and 1 base respectively, with 12 bases between them. CDR1 is MNHEY and CDR2 is SVGAGI in the germline V gene. The CDR3 runs 16 residues. The CDR3 nucleotides are TGTGCCAGCAGTTACTCCCCCCAGCGAGATAACTATGGCTACACCTTC. This sequence encodes CASSYSPQRDNYGYTF.

The chain links TRBV7-9 to TRBJ2-7; TRBD1 might be the D (6 bases). Germline CDR1 is SEHNR and CDR2 is FQNEAQ (reference sequence). The CDR3 contains 14 residues. Trimming shortened V by 3 bases and J by 6 bases, and 15 bases separated the two germline ends. CDR3 nucleotides: TGTGCCAGCAGCTTGAGGCAGGGGCAATTCGAGCAGTACTTC. Protein product: CASSLRQGQFEQYF.

This clone was seen only a few times. The genes are TRBV5-1 and TRBJ2-1, with 10 bases aligning to TRBD1. Germline-derived CDR1 and CDR2 are SGHRS and YFSETQ. V was pared by 4 bases and J by 3 bases, with 13 bases of the junction left unmatched. The CDR3 runs 18 residues. The CDR3 region is CASSNPPGGDRGYNEQFF. Here the CDR3 DNA reads TGCGCCAGCAGCAACCCCCCGGGCGGGGACAGGGGCTACAATGAGCAGTTCTTC.

This chain joins TRBV11-2 and TRBJ1-5, with 10 nucleotides matching TRBD1. This CDR3 has 17 residues. V gave up 5 bases and J gave up 7 bases; unmatched junction bases: 14. Germline CDR1 is SGHAT and CDR2 is FQNNGV. Written as DNA, the CDR3 is TGTGCCAGCAGCCCCCGGGACAGGGGCCTGAGGGGCCAGCCCCAGCATTTT. Encoded protein: CASSPRDRGLRGQPQHF.

This rearrangement joins TRBV6-1 to TRBJ2-5, with TRBD1 matching 8 bases. Trimming cost V 8 bases and J 11 bases; bases outside gene matches: 13. In germline, CDR1 is MNHNS, CDR2 SASEGT. CDR3 length: 13 amino acids. Here the CDR3 reads CASDRQGSTEQYF. The CDR3 DNA reads TGTGCCAGCGACCGACAGGGGAGTACGGAGCAGTACTTC.

The V gene is TRBV13, the J gene TRBJ1-1, with D tentatively TRBD1 (6 bases). Germline V lookup: CDR1 PRHDT, CDR2 FYEKMQ (reference sequence). With 3 bases removed from V and 3 bases from J, the gap between germline ends came to 11 bases. CDR3 length: 14 residues. The DNA for the CDR3 is TGTGCCAGCAGCTTGAGCCAGGGGTACACTGAAGCTTTCTTT. Its protein product is CASSLSQGYTEAFF.

The genes are TRBV7-9 and TRBJ1-2; 8 nucleotides match TRBD1. The trim removed 4 bases at V and 4 bases at J, leaving 5 bases unmatched. This CDR3 is 14 amino acids long. Germline V CDR1 and CDR2: SEHNR, FQNEAQ (reference sequence). In DNA form, the CDR3 reads TGTGCCAGCAGCTGGGACAGGCAGGGCTATGGCTACACCTTC. This gives the protein CASSWDRQGYGYTF.

This clone was detected only once. The rearrangement joins TRBV29-1 to TRBJ2-7, with TRBD2 matching 8 bases. After removal of 0 bases from V and 3 bases from J, the junction contained 7 bases not matched to a gene. The CDR3 is 15 amino acids. From germline, CDR1 is SQVTM and CDR2 ANQGSEA. This CDR3 is CSVEDPSSGSYEQYF. The DNA for the CDR3 is TGCAGCGTTGAAGATCCCTCCAGCGGGAGCTACGAGCAGTACTTC.

V and J are TRBV4-3 and TRBJ1-2, with D possibly matching TRBD1 (5 bases). The CDR3 runs to 13 residues. With 1 base removed from V and 5 bases from J, the gap between germline ends came to 8 bases. Germline lookup yields CDR1 LGHNA and CDR2 YSLEER. CDR3 residues: CASSQATAYGYTF. CDR3 coding DNA: TGCGCCAGCAGCCAAGCGACAGCTTATGGCTACACCTTC.

The chain is built from TRBV11-1 and TRBJ2-7; possibly TRBD1 for D (6 bases). This CDR3 region has 14 residues. Germline loops: CDR1 SGHAT, CDR2 FQDESV (reference sequence). V was pared by 6 bases and J by 4 bases, with 16 bases between. CDR3 nucleotides: TGTGCCAGCAGTTATACACATGGACAGTACGAGCAGTACTTC. It specifies CASSYTHGQYEQYF.

The chain is built from TRBV7-8 and TRBJ2-1, with D perhaps matching TRBD2 (5 bases). The CDR3 has 13 amino acids. CDR1 is SGHVS, CDR2 FQNEAQ, per germline. Between the trimmed V and J ends, which lost 4 bases and 12 bases, there was a span of 16 bases. CDR3 in amino acids: CASSSPYTSWQFF. In DNA, the CDR3 is TGTGCCAGCAGCTCACCCTACACTAGTTGGCAGTTCTTC.

The V gene is TRBV19, the J gene TRBJ1-5; 7 bases agree with TRBD1. The CDR3 contains 15 residues. With 7 bases clipped from V and 9 bases from J, the junction kept 15 bases outside the gene matches. Germline CDR1 is LNHDA and CDR2 is SQIVND (reference sequence). CDR3 coding DNA: TGTGCCAGTACAAAGGACAGGAGGGACTCCCCGCCCCAGCATTTT. Translated: CASTKDRRDSPPQHF.

The CDR3 loop reads CASSLTGTTVEKLFF. Here the CDR3 DNA reads TGCGCCAGCAGCCTCACCGGGACAACGGTGGAAAAACTGTTTTTT. V and J are TRBV5-1 and TRBJ1-4; weak D call: TRBD1 (6 bases). Germline V lookup: CDR1 SGHRS, CDR2 YFSETQ. V lost 4 bases, J lost 8 bases, and 18 bases lay in between. The CDR3 runs to 15 residues.

The chain recombines TRBV27 with TRBJ2-7; possibly TRBD1 for D (5 bases). V was shortened by 5 bases and J by 7 bases, with 12 bases between the two germline ends. This CDR3 is 12 amino acids long. Germline CDR1 MNHEY, CDR2 SMNVEV (reference sequence). CDR3 in DNA: TGTGCCAGCAGTAAGAGCGCAGGGGAGCAGTACTTC. Its protein is CASSKSAGEQYF.

This clone occurred once. V usage is TRBV2 and J usage is TRBJ1-2, with D perhaps TRBD1 (6 bases). Trimming cost V 7 bases and J 1 base, with 13 bases left between them. The length of the CDR3 is 14 residues. The germline V gene has CDR1 SNHLY and CDR2 FYNNEI. The CDR3 sequence: CASTTGLDNYGYTF. DNA for the CDR3: TGTGCCAGCACAACAGGGCTGGATAACTATGGCTACACCTTC.

The J gene is TRBJ2-7, the V gene TRBV18; 9 bases align to TRBD2. Germline loops: CDR1 KGHSH, CDR2 LQKENI. V shed 2 bases and J 1 base; nucleotides not matched to a gene: 6. CDR3 length: 16 amino acids. The CDR3 DNA is TGTGCCAGCTCACCAATACCGGGACTAGCTTCCTACGAGCAGTACTTC. This translates into CASSPIPGLASYEQYF. Drawing the rest from reference TRBV18 and TRBJ2-7, the complete variable domain is NAGVMQNPRHLVRRRGQEARLRCSPMKGHSHVYWYRQLPEEGLKFMVYLQKENIIDESGMPKERFSAEFPKEGPSILRIQQVVRGDSAAYFCASSPIPGLASYEQYFGPGTRLTVT.

A few counts support this clone. The genes are TRBV27 and TRBJ2-7; 7 bases are a match to TRBD2. Germline assignment: CDR1 MNHEY and CDR2 SMNVEV (reference sequence). With 4 bases clipped from V and 7 bases from J, the junction kept 13 bases outside the gene matches. This CDR3 comprises 15 residues. CDR3 protein: CASSSTSHNTGEQYF. CDR3 nucleotides: TGTGCCAGCAGTTCGACTAGCCACAATACGGGGGAGCAGTACTTC.

The rearrangement uses TRBV6-5 and TRBJ2-2, with a weak D call TRBD1 (6 bases). This CDR3 has 13 residues. CDR1 is MNHEY and CDR2 is SVGAGI in the germline V gene. V lost 6 bases and J lost 4, with 9 bases in between. The DNA for the CDR3 is TGTGCCAGCAGGGGGGCGGGCACCGGGGAGCTGTTTTTT. Protein sequence: CASRGAGTGELFF.

This clone came up a few times. The CDR3 is CASSGGSRNLNTGELFF. CDR3 DNA sequence: TGTGCCAGCAGCGGGGGGTCTAGGAACCTCAACACCGGGGAGCTGTTTTTT. The chain joins TRBV5-4 to TRBJ2-2; tentatively, D is TRBD2 (6 bases). Germline V gene lookup returns CDR1 SGHNT and CDR2 YYREEE (reference sequence). The CDR3 extends over 17 amino acids. Deletions cut 4 bases from V and 2 bases from J, with 18 bases between.

The chain is built from TRBV5-8 and TRBJ2-5; 13 positions match TRBD2. The end of the DNA fits TRBJ2-7 better, so the J call may be wrong. Germline lookup yields CDR1 SGHTS and CDR2 YDEGEE. This CDR3 has 17 residues. CDR3 residues: CASSLPGLAGRSYEQYF. The CDR3 DNA reads TGTGCCAGCAGCTTGCCGGGACTAGCGGGACGGTCCTACGAGCAGTACTTC.